The 5 T cell receptor beta chains given below trace back to one sample, sequenced in a study of cytomegalovirus exposure and HLA in healthy donors. PCR used 60 Vbeta primers and 13 Jbeta primers. Data came from immunoSEQ multiplex PCR; TCRdb stores just in-frame clones and leaves some out. The sample consists of around 130,000 clones, around three quarters of them appearing once. Sequencing was performed on PBMCs. The source of these receptors is a woman between 50 and 59 years old in good health and CMV-seronegative.

This clone was counted once. The rearrangement links TRBV13 to TRBJ1-4; no firm D call. The CDR3 has 13 residues. Trimming removed 6 bases from V and 1 base from J, with 6 bases in between. CDR1 and CDR2 from the germline V gene are PRHDT and FYEKMQ (reference sequence). CDR3 in amino acids: CASSSLTNEKLFF. The CDR3 region has the DNA TGTGCCAGCAGTTCCTTAACTAATGAAAAACTGTTTTTT.

V is TRBV7-3 and J is TRBJ2-3, with D perhaps matching TRBD2 (6 bases). Between the trimmed V and J ends, which lost 7 bases and 4 bases, there was a span of 21 bases. The CDR3 loop spans 16 amino acids. The germline CDR1 and CDR2 sequences are SGHTA and FQGTGA. The CDR3 spells CASTPFSLTGADTQYF. The CDR3 DNA reads TGTGCCAGCACCCCTTTCTCCCTGACGGGGGCAGATACGCAGTATTTT.

The rearrangement uses TRBV19 and TRBJ1-3, with D perhaps TRBD1 (5 bases). Germline V gene data show CDR1 as LNHDA and CDR2 as SQIVND (reference sequence). This CDR3 has 16 amino acids. V dropped 1 base and J dropped 0 bases, with 10 bases sitting between them. CDR3 amino acids: CASSIVGQISGNTIYF. The CDR3 DNA reads as TGTGCCAGTAGTATAGTCGGACAAATCTCTGGAAACACCATATATTTT.

The chain carries TRBV6-5 and TRBJ1-1, with D perhaps TRBD1 (6 bases). The germline CDR1 and CDR2 sequences are MNHEY and SVGAGI. V gave up 6 bases and J gave up 7 bases, with 18 bases separating them. The CDR3 has 14 residues. The CDR3 DNA reads TGTGCCAGCAGGACTGACAGGCCGGCGAGTGAAGCTTTCTTT. It is translated as CASRTDRPASEAFF.

This clone was observed once. V usage is TRBV19 and J usage is TRBJ1-4; a weak D match, TRBD1 (5 bases). V was cut by 6 bases and J by 3 bases, with 11 bases left in between. Germline lookup yields CDR1 LNHDA and CDR2 SQIVND (reference sequence). CDR3 length: 14 residues. Written as DNA, the CDR3 is TGTGCCAGTAGAGAATGGGGGGCTAATGAAAAACTGTTTTTT. This translates into CASREWGANEKLFF. Using reference TRBV19 and TRBJ1-4 for the parts outside the CDR3, the full variable domain is DGGITQSPKYLFRKEGQNVTLSCEQNLNHDAMYWYRQDPGQGLRLIYYSQIVNDFQKGDIAEGYSVSREKKESFPLTVTSAQKNPTAFYLCASREWGANEKLFFGSGTQLSVL.